These 15 T cell receptor beta chains came from one sample sequenced in a study of blood T cell repertoires in COVID-19. TCRdb's copy holds only in-frame clones and misses some; the assay was immunoSEQ multiplex PCR. Counted here are about 280,000 clones, around 89% occurring once; the ten biggest clones make up 4.6%. The sample consisted of peripheral blood. These receptors all come from a man aged 35 to 55 with acute or convalescent COVID-19.

In this sample, this clone turned up a few times. The chain couples TRBV2 to TRBJ1-1; D call uncertain. CDR3 size: 12 residues. V was shortened by 4 bases and J by 3 bases, with 6 bases between the two germline ends. Germline loops: CDR1 SNHLY, CDR2 FYNNEI. The CDR3: CASSGQDTEAFF. The CDR3 coding sequence is TGTGCCAGCAGTGGACAAGACACTGAAGCTTTCTTT.

This chain joins TRBV6-1 and TRBJ1-5, with D possibly TRBD1 on 5 matching bases. The CDR3 is 14 amino acids. The V gene lost 3 bases and the J gene lost 7 bases, with 13 bases spanning the gap. CDR1 is MNHNS, CDR2 SASEGT, per germline. DNA for the CDR3: TGTGCCAGCAGTGAGGTGGCAGGGTGGCAGCCCCAGCATTTT. Amino acid sequence: CASSEVAGWQPQHF.

The rearrangement uses TRBV7-9 and TRBJ1-1, with D hard to call. V lost 1 base to trimming and J lost 0 bases, with 6 bases between them. This CDR3 has 14 residues. Germline CDR1 reads SEHNR; CDR2 reads FQNEAQ (reference sequence). The CDR3 DNA follows: TGTGCCAGCAGCTTAGAGAACATGAACACTGAAGCTTTCTTT. Translating it yields CASSLENMNTEAFF.

V is TRBV4-2 and J is TRBJ2-1, with TRBD1 identical over 9 bases. The CDR3 is 16 residues long. CDR1 is LGHNA and CDR2 is YNFKEQ in the germline V gene. The junction had 4 bases not matched to a gene; V was cut back by 0 bases and J by 4 bases. CDR3: CASSQDGDRAYNEQFF. The CDR3 DNA follows: TGTGCCAGCAGCCAAGATGGGGACAGGGCTTACAATGAGCAGTTCTTC.

The gene calls are TRBV7-2 and TRBJ2-2; 13 nucleotides agree with TRBD2. Per germline, CDR1 SGHTA and CDR2 FQGNSA. V lost 6 bases, J lost 6 bases, and 7 bases stayed unmatched. This CDR3 region has 16 residues. CDR3 protein: CASRFTSGGAAGELFF. In nucleotides, the CDR3 is TGTGCCAGCAGGTTCACTAGCGGGGGGGCCGCCGGGGAGCTGTTTTTT. The whole variable domain, filled in from reference TRBV7-2 and TRBJ2-2, reads GAGVSQSPSNKVTEKGKDVELRCDPISGHTALYWYRQSLGQGLEFLIYFQGNSAPDKSGLPSDRFSAERTGGSVSTLTIQRTQQEDSAVYLCASRFTSGGAAGELFFGEGSRLTVL.

The chain couples TRBV27 to TRBJ1-2; the D is unclear. This CDR3 spans 13 amino acids. Per germline, CDR1 MNHEY and CDR2 SMNVEV (reference sequence). Trimming pared 2 bases from V and 4 bases from J, leaving 8 bases between. DNA for the CDR3: TGTGCCAGCAGTTTAGGCGGTAGCTATGGCTACACCTTC. Protein: CASSLGGSYGYTF.

V usage is TRBV5-1 and J usage is TRBJ2-2, with 9 positions matching TRBD1. Germline loops: CDR1 SGHRS, CDR2 YFSETQ. J was trimmed by 2 bases and V by 0 bases; bases with no gene match: 2. The CDR3 is 16 residues long. The CDR3 DNA is TGCGCCAGCAGCTTGGGGGACAGGGCCAACACCGGGGAGCTGTTTTTT. Its translation: CASSLGDRANTGELFF.

This clone came up once. The rearrangement uses TRBV7-2 and TRBJ1-1; possibly TRBD1 for D (6 bases). The CDR3 is made up of 16 amino acids. Germline values: CDR1 SGHTA, CDR2 FQGNSA. With 2 bases removed from V and 1 base from J, the gap between germline ends came to 14 bases. CDR3 residues: CASSLRWVRGNTEAFF. In DNA form, the CDR3 reads TGTGCCAGCAGCTTACGGTGGGTCAGGGGGAACACTGAAGCTTTCTTT.

This CDR3 reads CAWSDRQGNKNTEAFF. CDR3 DNA sequence: TGTGCCTGGAGCGATCGACAGGGGAATAAGAACACTGAAGCTTTCTTT. The V gene is TRBV30, the J gene TRBJ1-1; the match to TRBD1 covers 8 bases. Germline assignment: CDR1 GTSNPN and CDR2 SVGIG (reference sequence). V lost 3 bases to trimming and J lost 1 base; unmatched junction nucleotides: 10. CDR3 size: 16 residues.

V is TRBV6-4 and J is TRBJ1-1; 8 bases line up with TRBD1. The CDR3 has 11 amino acids. The V segment lost 4 bases and the J segment 8 bases; nucleotides outside the gene matches: 0. Germline V gives CDR1 MRHNA, CDR2 SNTAGT. The CDR3 DNA is TGTGCCAGCAGTGGACAGGGGGAAGCTTTCTTT. Protein sequence: CASSGQGEAFF.

This sequence joins TRBV25-1 and TRBJ2-2, with 7 bases that match TRBD1. CDR1 and CDR2 from the germline V gene are MGHDK and SYGVNS. CDR3 length equals 14 residues. V gave up 4 bases and J gave up 4 bases; unmatched junction bases: 3. CDR3 loop: CASSGTGVTGELFF. The CDR3 DNA is TGTGCCAGCAGTGGAACAGGGGTCACCGGGGAGCTGTTTTTT. Based on the CDR3 plus reference TRBV25-1 and TRBJ2-2, the full variable domain is EADIYQTPRYLVIGTGKKITLECSQTMGHDKMYWYQQDPGMELHLIHYSYGVNSTEKGDLSSESTVSRIRTEHFPLTLESARPSHTSQYLCASSGTGVTGELFFGEGSRLTVL.

The chain has TRBV10-1 and TRBJ2-1; D is unresolved. The CDR3 length is 12 residues. Trimming stripped 3 bases from V and 4 bases from J, with 4 bases between. Germline V gene sequence: CDR1 WNHNN, CDR2 SYGVQD (reference sequence). CDR3 loop: CASSDSYNEQFF. CDR3 coding DNA: TGCGCCAGCAGTGACAGTTACAATGAGCAGTTCTTC.

The chain couples TRBV6-4 to TRBJ2-1, with a tentative D call TRBD1 (6 bases). CDR3 size: 16 residues. Trimming pared 5 bases from V and 8 bases from J, leaving 22 bases between. Germline V gene data show CDR1 as MRHNA and CDR2 as SNTAGT. CDR3 coding DNA: TGTGCCAGCAGTCCCACGTTTGACAGGTGGGGTCATGAGCAGTTCTTC. Translation: CASSPTFDRWGHEQFF.

The genes are TRBV5-1 and TRBJ2-7; D may be TRBD2 (6 bases). This CDR3 is built from 17 residues. Germline V gives CDR1 SGHRS, CDR2 YFSETQ. With 5 bases removed from V and 0 bases from J, the gap between germline ends came to 21 bases. The CDR3 DNA sequence: TGCGCCAGCAGACACGAAAAAATAGGAGGGAGCTCCTACGAGCAGTACTTC. Protein: CASRHEKIGGSSYEQYF.

The chain is built from TRBV5-1 and TRBJ1-1, with 7 bases aligning to TRBD1. V shed 0 bases and J 8 bases; nucleotides not matched to a gene: 4. The CDR3 totals 13 residues. The germline gives CDR1 SGHRS, CDR2 YFSETQ. The CDR3 reads CASSLAEQGEAFF. The CDR3 DNA reads as TGCGCCAGCAGCTTGGCGGAACAGGGGGAAGCTTTCTTT.